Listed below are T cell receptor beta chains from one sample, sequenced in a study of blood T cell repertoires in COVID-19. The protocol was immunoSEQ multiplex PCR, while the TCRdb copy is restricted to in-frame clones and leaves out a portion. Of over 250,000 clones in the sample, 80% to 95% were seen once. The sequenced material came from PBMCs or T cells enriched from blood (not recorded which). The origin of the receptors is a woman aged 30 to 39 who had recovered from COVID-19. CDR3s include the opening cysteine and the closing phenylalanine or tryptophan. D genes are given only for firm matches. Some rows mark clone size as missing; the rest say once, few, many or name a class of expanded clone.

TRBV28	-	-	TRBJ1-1	CASGLRQGSTEAFF	TGTGCCAGCGGACTTCGTCAGGGGTCCACTGAAGCTTTCTTT
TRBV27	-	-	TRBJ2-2	CASSFDSTTGELFF	TGTGCCAGCAGTTTTGACAGTACCACCGGGGAGCTGTTTTTT
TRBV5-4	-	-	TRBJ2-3	CASSLDSGLTDTQYF	TGTGCCAGCAGCTTGGACAGCGGACTCACAGATACGCAGTATTTT
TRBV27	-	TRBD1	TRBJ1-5	CASQSYATGVHQPQHF	TGTGCCAGCCAATCCTATGCCACAGGGGTGCATCAGCCCCAGCATTTT
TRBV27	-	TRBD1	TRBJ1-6	CASSQDREGSPLHF	TGTGCCAGCAGCCAGGACAGGGAAGGTTCACCCCTCCACTTT
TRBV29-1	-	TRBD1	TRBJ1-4	CSVGTGGAKLFF	TGCAGCGTGGGGACAGGAGGGGCAAAACTGTTTTTT
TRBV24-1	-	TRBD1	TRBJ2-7	CATSDGTGVSYEQYF	TGTGCCACCAGTGACGGGACAGGGGTTTCCTACGAGCAGTACTTC
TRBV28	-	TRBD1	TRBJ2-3	CASSSGGPQPTDTQYF	TGTGCCAGCAGTTCAGGGGGCCCACAACCCACAGATACGCAGTATTTT
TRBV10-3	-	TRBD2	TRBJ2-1	CAISEVASGAMSSYNEQFF	TGTGCCATCAGTGAGGTCGCTAGCGGGGCTATGAGCTCCTACAATGAGCAGTTCTTC
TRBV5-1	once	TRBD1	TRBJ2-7	CASSLRTGGYEQYF	TGCGCCAGCAGCTTGAGGACAGGGGGATACGAGCAGTACTTC
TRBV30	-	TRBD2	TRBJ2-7	CACPYGTNSYEQYF	TGTGCCTGCCCCTACGGGACTAACTCTTACGAGCAGTACTTC
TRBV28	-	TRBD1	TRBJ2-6	CASRTHSGGSGANVLTF	TGTGCCAGCAGAACCCACTCAGGGGGATCTGGGGCCAACGTCCTGACTTTC
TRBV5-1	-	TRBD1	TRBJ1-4	CASSFGQGNEKLFF	TGCGCCAGCAGCTTTGGACAGGGAAATGAAAAACTGTTTTTT
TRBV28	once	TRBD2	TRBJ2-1	CASRRLGLAGNEQFF	TGTGCCAGCAGGCGATTGGGACTAGCGGGCAATGAGCAGTTCTTC
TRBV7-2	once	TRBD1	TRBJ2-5	CASRSGTGGWETQYF	TGTGCCAGCAGGTCCGGGACAGGGGGCTGGGAGACCCAGTACTTC
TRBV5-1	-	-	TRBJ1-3	CASSLTDRFSGNTIYF	TGCGCCAGCAGCTTAACCGACAGGTTCTCCGGAAACACCATATATTTT
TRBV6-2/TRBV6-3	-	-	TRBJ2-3	CASSFRPGGADTQYF	TGTGCCAGCAGTTTCCGACCAGGAGGGGCAGATACGCAGTATTTT
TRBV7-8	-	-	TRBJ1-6	CASRLSGRAENSPLHF	TGTGCCAGCAGACTAAGCGGTCGGGCAGAAAATTCACCCCTCCACTTT
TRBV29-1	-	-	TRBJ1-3	CSVSFSSGNTIYF	TGCAGCGTGTCTTTTAGCTCTGGAAACACCATATATTTT
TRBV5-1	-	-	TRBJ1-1	CASSLTGGAGAEAFF	TGCGCCAGCAGCTTGACCGGGGGCGCGGGGGCTGAAGCTTTCTTT
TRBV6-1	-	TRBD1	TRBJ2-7	CASSENAGQGIYEQYF	TGTGCCAGCAGTGAAAATGCGGGACAGGGGATTTACGAGCAGTACTTC
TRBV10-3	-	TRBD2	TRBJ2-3	CAISAPPGLAGEGATDTQYF	TGTGCCATCAGTGCCCCACCGGGACTAGCGGGAGAGGGGGCCACAGATACGCAGTATTTT
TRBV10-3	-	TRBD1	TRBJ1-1	CAISESVQGLIGTEAFF	TGTGCCATCAGTGAATCCGTACAGGGGCTGATCGGCACTGAAGCTTTCTTT
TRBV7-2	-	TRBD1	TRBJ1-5	CASSFQPTGIRRQPQHF	TGTGCCAGCAGCTTCCAACCGACAGGGATCCGACGACAGCCCCAGCATTTT
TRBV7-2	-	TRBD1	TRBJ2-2	CASSPQTGGTGELFF	TGTGCCAGCAGCCCTCAGACAGGGGGCACCGGGGAGCTGTTTTTT
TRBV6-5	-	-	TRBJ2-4	CASSYSNQGAKNIQYF	TGTGCCAGCAGTTACTCGAACCAGGGTGCCAAAAACATTCAGTACTTC
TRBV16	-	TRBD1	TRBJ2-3	CASSQGQGADTQYF	TGTGCCAGCAGCCAAGGCCAGGGGGCAGATACGCAGTATTTT
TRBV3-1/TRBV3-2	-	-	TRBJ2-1	CASSPSGASPFF	TGTGCCAGCAGCCCTAGTGGTGCCTCCCCCTTCTTC
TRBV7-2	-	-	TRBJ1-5	CASSPPGGRNQPQHF	TGTGCCAGCAGCCCCCCCGGCGGGCGCAATCAGCCCCAGCATTTT
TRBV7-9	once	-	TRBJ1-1	CASSFNQGMQNTEAFF	TGTGCCAGCAGCTTCAACCAGGGAATGCAGAACACTGAAGCTTTCTTT
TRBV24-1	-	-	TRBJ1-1	CATSDRSEAFF	TGTGCCACCAGTGATCGTTCTGAAGCTTTCTTT
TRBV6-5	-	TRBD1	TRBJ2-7	CASTGQGSRGEQYF	TGTGCCAGCACAGGACAGGGAAGTCGGGGCGAGCAGTACTTC
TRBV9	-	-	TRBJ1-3	CASSFGVGAGSGNTIYF	TGTGCCAGCAGCTTTGGTGTTGGCGCGGGCTCTGGAAACACCATATATTTT
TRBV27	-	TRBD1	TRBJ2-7	CASSPTTGGGYEQYF	TGTGCCAGCAGTCCAACTACAGGGGGCGGGTACGAGCAGTACTTC
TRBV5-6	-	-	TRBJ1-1	CASSGGTEAFF	TGTGCCAGCAGTGGGGGGACTGAAGCTTTCTTT